This is a list of T cell receptor beta chains from one sample in a study of T cell responses to AZD1222 COVID-19 vaccine. Produced via immunoSEQ multiplex PCR; TCRdb's table is partial and in-frame only. Of 87,000 or so clones in the sample, 85% to 90% were seen once. The sequencing here drew on peripheral blood, taken on day 0 of AZD1222 vaccination. Receptor source: an adult in good health. The CDR3 runs from the conserved cysteine through the conserved F or W. The order of the fields is CDR3 protein, CDR3 DNA, J gene, D gene, clone size, V gene. A D gene is named only where the DNA matches it firmly. Clone size is shown for a subset of rows, as once, few, many or a class of expanded clone.

CASYRREDSRSYEQYF TGTGCCAGCTATAGGAGGGAGGACAGTCGCTCCTACGAGCAGTACTTC TRBJ2-7 - - TRBV6-4
CASSVSPGQGGNTIYF TGTGCCAGCAGCGTTAGCCCGGGACAGGGTGGAAACACCATATATTTT TRBJ1-3 TRBD1 - TRBV7-2
CASSLTMGASGEKLFF TGTGCCAGCAGCCTGACAATGGGGGCGAGTGGTGAAAAACTGTTTTTT TRBJ1-4 - - TRBV7-9
CASSAWEAGGNTGELFF TGTGCCAGCAGTGCATGGGAGGCAGGTGGGAACACCGGGGAGCTGTTTTTT TRBJ2-2 - - TRBV2
CASSQEPPLSGGATDTQYF TGCGCCAGCAGCCAAGAACCGCCCCTTAGCGGGGGGGCCACAGATACGCAGTATTTT TRBJ2-3 TRBD2 once TRBV4-3
CASSIDRTGYSNQPQHF TGTGCCAGTAGTATAGACCGGACAGGTTATAGCAATCAGCCCCAGCATTTT TRBJ1-5 TRBD1 - TRBV19
CASTNSSPGVGGRPNYGYTF TGTGCCAGCACCAACTCATCCCCGGGGGTTGGTGGTAGACCTAACTATGGCTACACCTTC TRBJ1-2 - - TRBV27
CASSLVAGGQGDTQYF TGTGCCAGCAGCTTAGTGGCGGGGGGGCAGGGAGATACGCAGTATTTT TRBJ2-3 TRBD2 - TRBV7-2
CATSGGRGLAFTDTQYF TGTGCCACCAGCGGAGGCAGGGGACTAGCGTTCACAGATACGCAGTATTTT TRBJ2-3 TRBD2 - TRBV15
CATSDSGRHTGELFF TGTGCCACCAGTGATTCCGGCAGACACACCGGGGAGCTGTTTTTT TRBJ2-2 - - TRBV24-1
CASSELAGGNEQFF TGTGCCAGCAGTGAACTAGCGGGGGGCAATGAGCAGTTCTTC TRBJ2-1 TRBD2 few TRBV6-1
CASSFQVQLGNEQFF TGTGCCAGCAGCTTTCAGGTTCAACTCGGGAATGAGCAGTTCTTC TRBJ2-1 - - TRBV9
CASSPTGYSNQPQHF TGCGCCAGCTCCCCGACAGGTTATAGCAATCAGCCCCAGCATTTT TRBJ1-5 - - TRBV5-1
CASRRGGDSYEQYF TGTGCCAGTAGACGCGGGGGAGACTCCTACGAGCAGTACTTC TRBJ2-7 TRBD2 - TRBV19
CASTVGAGSGELFF TGTGCCAGCACCGTGGGGGCCGGGTCCGGGGAGCTGTTTTTT TRBJ2-2 - - TRBV11-3
CASSYLAGYSYEQYF TGTGCCAGCAGTTACCTAGCGGGGTACTCCTACGAGCAGTACTTC TRBJ2-7 TRBD2 - TRBV6-6
CASSPLRGEGNTEAFF TGTGCCAGCTCACCACTCCGGGGAGAAGGAAACACTGAAGCTTTCTTT TRBJ1-1 - - TRBV18
CASSDSGRGLSGANVLTF TGTGCCAGCAGTGACTCGGGCAGGGGCCTCTCTGGGGCCAACGTCCTGACTTTC TRBJ2-6 - once TRBV6-4
CASSTGGAGNTIYF TGTGCCAGCAGCACAGGGGGAGCCGGAAACACCATATATTTT TRBJ1-3 TRBD1 - TRBV11-3
CATLAAADTQYF TGTGCCACACTAGCAGCGGCAGATACGCAGTATTTT TRBJ2-3 - - TRBV25-1
CASSSYKVNTEAFF TGTGCCAGCAGTTCCTACAAGGTGAACACTGAAGCTTTCTTT TRBJ1-1 - - TRBV25-1
CATKWGARNTEAFF TGCGCCACCAAGTGGGGAGCCCGAAACACTGAAGCTTTCTTT TRBJ1-1 - - TRBV4-1
CASSPRVRDRAKGQFF TGTGCCAGCAGCCCTAGGGTGCGGGACAGGGCTAAAGGGCAGTTCTTC TRBJ2-1 TRBD1 - TRBV7-9
CASSQVQGSTNQPQHF TGTGCCAGCAGCCAAGTCCAGGGGTCCACAAATCAGCCCCAGCATTTT TRBJ1-5 - - TRBV4-2
CASSVAGYSNQPQHF TGTGCCAGTAGTGTGGCCGGCTATAGCAATCAGCCCCAGCATTTT TRBJ1-5 - - TRBV19
CAPRRGGTEAFF TGTGCCCCCAGGCGGGGGGGCACTGAAGCTTTCTTT TRBJ1-1 - - TRBV6-5
CASRGVSNSPLHF TGTGCCAGCAGGGGCGTCTCGAATTCACCCCTCCACTTT TRBJ1-6 - - TRBV6-5
CASNYPGSGNTIYF TGTGCCAGCAACTACCCGGGCTCTGGAAACACCATATATTTT TRBJ1-3 - once TRBV2
CASSQGFGEKLFF TGCGCCAGCAGCCAGGGGTTCGGTGAAAAACTGTTTTTT TRBJ1-4 - - TRBV4-3
CASGLGTGVDEQFF TGTGCCAGCGGGTTGGGGACAGGGGTCGATGAGCAGTTCTTC TRBJ2-1 TRBD1 once TRBV7-3
CASSLGYRGGPEQYF TGTGCCAGCAGCCTAGGGTACAGGGGGGGACCCGAGCAGTACTTC TRBJ2-7 - - TRBV7-2